This paragraph reports one T cell receptor beta chain. This sample is part of a study of CD8 T cells in Susac syndrome. The CD8+ and CD4+ T cells were isolated magnetically using a negative isolation approach, whereas the TEMRA cells were enriched by FACS. Reverse transcription of about 0.45 to 1 ug RNA was performed with random hexamers. By means of immunoSEQ multiplex PCR, TCR beta CDR3 spanning 54 Vbeta and 13 Jbeta underwent amplification. Each CDR3 protein gets one entry after TCRdb re-called the immunoSEQ multiplex PCR reads with MiXCR. Of fewer than 200,000 distinct CDR3 sequences in the sample, approximately 95% were seen once. Sequenced input: CD4+ T cells from PBMCs. This TCR was sampled from a human donor in good health.

This CDR3 reads CSAPDRRRSYNEQFF. The DNA for the CDR3 is TGCAGTGCGCCGGACAGACGGAGGTCCTACAATGAGCAGTTCTTC. This chain connects TRBV20-1 to TRBJ2-1, with D possibly TRBD1 on 6 matching bases. CDR3 length equals 15 residues. Germline-derived CDR1 and CDR2 are DFQATT and SNEGSKA (reference sequence). Trimming removed 6 bases at V and 1 base at J, with 16 bases between.